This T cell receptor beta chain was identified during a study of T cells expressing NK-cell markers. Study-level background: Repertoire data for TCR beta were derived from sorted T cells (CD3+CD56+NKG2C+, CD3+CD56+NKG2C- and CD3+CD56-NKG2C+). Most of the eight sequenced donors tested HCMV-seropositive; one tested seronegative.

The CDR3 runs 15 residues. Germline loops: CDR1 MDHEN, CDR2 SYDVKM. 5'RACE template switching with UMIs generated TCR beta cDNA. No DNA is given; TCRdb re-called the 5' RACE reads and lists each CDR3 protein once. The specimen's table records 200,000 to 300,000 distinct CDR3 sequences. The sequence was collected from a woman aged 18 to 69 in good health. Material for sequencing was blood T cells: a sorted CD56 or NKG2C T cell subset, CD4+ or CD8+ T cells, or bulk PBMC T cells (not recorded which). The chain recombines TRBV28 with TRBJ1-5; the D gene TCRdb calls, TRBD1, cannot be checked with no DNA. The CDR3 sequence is CASSYRGRVNQPQHF.